The clone carrying this T cell receptor (beta chain) was counted at least ten times. These data come from a study of breast tumors, draining lymph nodes, adjacent tissues. Breast cancer patients provided tissue from their axillary draining lymph nodes. This CDR3 is 11 amino acids long. V was trimmed by 4 bases and J by 6 bases, leaving 5 bases between them. CDR1 is KGHDR, CDR2 SFDVKD, per germline. TCRdb re-derived calls from the multiplex PCR reads in MiXCR, one entry per CDR3 protein. The sample lists fewer than 150,000 distinct CDR3 sequences, 21% occurring once. The chain combines TRBV24-1 with TRBJ1-2, with D unresolved. The receptor comes from a female donor with breast cancer. Some clones in this sample may be carry-over from other donors' samples. Sequencing was carried out using axillary lymph node tissue. The CDR3 nucleotides read TGTGCCACCAGTGACTTGAATGGCTACACCTTC. Its protein is CATSDLNGYTF.